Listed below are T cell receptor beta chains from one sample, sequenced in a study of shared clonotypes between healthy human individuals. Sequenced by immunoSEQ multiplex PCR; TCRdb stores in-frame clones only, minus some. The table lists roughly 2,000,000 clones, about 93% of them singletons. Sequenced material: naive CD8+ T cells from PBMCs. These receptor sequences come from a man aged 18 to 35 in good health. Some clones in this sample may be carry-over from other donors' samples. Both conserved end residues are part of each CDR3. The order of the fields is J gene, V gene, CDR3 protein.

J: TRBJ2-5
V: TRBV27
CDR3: CASSGGPGQGAVTQYF

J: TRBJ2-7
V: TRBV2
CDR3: CAGDRRGTYEQYF

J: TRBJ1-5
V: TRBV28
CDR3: CASSAFPRHIVQPQHF

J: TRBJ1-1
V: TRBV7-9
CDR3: CASSLSQGGNTEAFF

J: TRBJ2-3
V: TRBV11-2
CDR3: CASSPRDRYTDTQYF

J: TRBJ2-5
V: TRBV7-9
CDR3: CASIRGGQGFQTQYF

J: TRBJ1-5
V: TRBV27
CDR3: CASSPRVGNQPQHF

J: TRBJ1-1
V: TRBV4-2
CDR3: CASSQELGTYTEAFF

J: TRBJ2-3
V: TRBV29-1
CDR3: CSVNGWTAGEGFGTDTQYF

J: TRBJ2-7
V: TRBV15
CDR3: CATRTETYEQYF

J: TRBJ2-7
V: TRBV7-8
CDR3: CASSLRQVSYEQYF

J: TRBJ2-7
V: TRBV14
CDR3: CASSPLGTDEQYF

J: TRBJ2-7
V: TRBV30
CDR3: CAWSAATKEYF

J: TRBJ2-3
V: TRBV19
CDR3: CASSIFWAGGEDTQYF

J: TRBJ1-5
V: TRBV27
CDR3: CASSFLPVPGQPQHF

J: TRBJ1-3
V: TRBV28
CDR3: CASSFGRSSGNTIYF

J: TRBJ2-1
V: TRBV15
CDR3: CATSRDRGHEQFF

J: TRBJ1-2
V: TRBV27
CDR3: CASSFGLNYGYTF

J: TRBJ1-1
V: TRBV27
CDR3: CASTPSGQSNTEAFF

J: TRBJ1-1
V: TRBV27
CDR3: CASTFGMGSTEAFF

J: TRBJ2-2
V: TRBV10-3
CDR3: CAISEPPRTSGSAGELFF

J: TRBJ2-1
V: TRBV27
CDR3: CASSLSIAGSNEQFF

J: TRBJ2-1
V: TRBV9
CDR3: CASRRNGRPQDEQFF

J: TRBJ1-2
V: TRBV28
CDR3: CASSKAWGQGAGYTF

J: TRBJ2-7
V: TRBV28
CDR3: CASSPSGTSYEQYF

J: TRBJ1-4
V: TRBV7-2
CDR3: CASSLGQGGEKLFF

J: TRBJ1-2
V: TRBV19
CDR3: CASSFRGQAHSNYGYTF

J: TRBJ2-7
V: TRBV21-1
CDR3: CASSRGRPAESQYF

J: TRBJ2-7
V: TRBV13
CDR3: CASGWWGSGEQYF

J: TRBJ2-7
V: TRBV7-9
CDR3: CASSLATAYEQYF

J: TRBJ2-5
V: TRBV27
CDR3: CASSLSTSSGDQYF

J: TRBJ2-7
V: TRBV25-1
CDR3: CASSGYEQYF

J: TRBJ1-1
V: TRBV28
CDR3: CGGTRGAEAFF

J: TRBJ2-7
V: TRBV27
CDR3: CASSFLGGSGHSYEQYF

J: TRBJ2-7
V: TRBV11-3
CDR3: CASSFRVSYEQYF

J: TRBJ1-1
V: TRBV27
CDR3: CASSLYPPGALGVDTEAFF

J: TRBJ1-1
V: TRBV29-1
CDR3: CSGWRDTEAFF

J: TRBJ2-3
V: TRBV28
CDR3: CASSLTGTASTDTQYF

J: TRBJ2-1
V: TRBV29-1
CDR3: CSVPPVFF

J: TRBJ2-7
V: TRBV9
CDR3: CASSASGSPEQYF

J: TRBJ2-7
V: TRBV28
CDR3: CASSLPGSYEQYF

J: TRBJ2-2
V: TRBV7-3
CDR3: CASSLTRIAGPNTGELFF

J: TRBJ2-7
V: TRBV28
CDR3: CASSLSVGELYEQYF

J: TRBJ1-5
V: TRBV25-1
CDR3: CASGSRQGTNQPQHF

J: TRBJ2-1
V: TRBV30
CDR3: CAWSVITQNLLEQFF

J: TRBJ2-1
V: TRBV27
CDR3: CASSPLGLIYNEQFF

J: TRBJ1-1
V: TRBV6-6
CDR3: CASSYSGRENTEAFF

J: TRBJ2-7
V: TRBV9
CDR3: CASSVGLAGSYEQYF

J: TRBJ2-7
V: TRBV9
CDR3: CASSVDSFNEQYF

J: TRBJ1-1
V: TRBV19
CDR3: CASIGEDTEAFF